Listed below are T cell receptor beta chains from one sample, sequenced in a study of T cells in tuberculosis. Produced via immunoSEQ multiplex PCR; TCRdb's table is partial and in-frame only. This sample carries 20,000 to 25,000 clones, approximately 92% of them seen once, and the ten largest clones take roughly 17%. Sequencing input: PBMCs. These receptors all come from a donor aged 10 to 29 with latent tuberculosis or without tuberculosis infection. Some clones in this sample may be carry-over from other donors' samples. Each CDR3 is given with its conserved first and last residue. A D gene is named only where the DNA matches it firmly. Rows give clone size only sometimes, using once, few, many, or a class for an expanded clone.

TRBD2,TRBV2,NA,TRBJ2-7,TGTGCCAGCAGTGAAGTAAAACTAGCGGGGGACTACGAGCAGTACTTC,CASSEVKLAGDYEQYF
NA,TRBV4-3,NA,TRBJ1-2,TGCGCCAGCAGCCAGAATCAGGGGAGCTATGGCTACACCTTC,CASSQNQGSYGYTF
TRBD1,TRBV7-6,NA,TRBJ2-7,TGTGCCAGCAGCTTAGCGATCCTAGGGACAGGGGCCTACGAGCAGTACTTC,CASSLAILGTGAYEQYF
NA,TRBV6-6,NA,TRBJ1-5,TGTGCCAGCAGCCCTCAGAGGAGCAATCAGCCCCAGCATTTT,CASSPQRSNQPQHF
TRBD2,TRBV13,once,TRBJ2-2,TGTGCCAGCAGTAAGCGGGAGGGCCTTGTCGGGGAGCTGTTTTTT,CASSKREGLVGELFF
NA,TRBV5-1,once,TRBJ2-5,TGCGCCAGCAGCTTGGTTGGCGGGGCTACCCTAGAGACCCAGTACTTC,CASSLVGGATLETQYF
NA,TRBV5-1,NA,TRBJ2-7,TGCGCCAGCAGCTTGGGGGCAGGATTGGACGAGCAGTACTTC,CASSLGAGLDEQYF
NA,TRBV6-5,NA,TRBJ2-7,TGTGCCACTCAAGACTACGTCAGTTCCTACGAGCAGTACTTC,CATQDYVSSYEQYF
NA,TRBV5-1,NA,TRBJ2-1,TGCGCCAGCAGAGGGGGGGGCCAATATGAGCAGTTCTTC,CASRGGGQYEQFF
NA,TRBV5-6,NA,TRBJ2-7,TGTGCCAGCAGCATAACAAGCTACGAGCAGTACTTC,CASSITSYEQYF
TRBD2,TRBV7-3,once,TRBJ2-1,TGTGCCAGCAGTCGGGGGGACAATGAGCAGTTCTTC,CASSRGDNEQFF
NA,TRBV6-1,NA,TRBJ2-7,TGTGCCAGCAGTGAACAGGGTTGGAACCACGAGCAGTACTTC,CASSEQGWNHEQYF
TRBD1,TRBV18,NA,TRBJ2-5,TGTGCCAGCTCACCAGTTGGGACAGGGGCCATCTGGACCCAGTACTTC,CASSPVGTGAIWTQYF
TRBD1,TRBV30,few,TRBJ2-7,TGTGCCTGGAGTGGGACAGGGAATTACTACGAGCAGTACTTC,CAWSGTGNYYEQYF
TRBD2,TRBV4-3,NA,TRBJ2-1,TGCGCCAGCAGCCAGAGTCCCGGTTTAGCGGGTCGGTATGAGCAGTTCTTC,CASSQSPGLAGRYEQFF
NA,TRBV27,NA,TRBJ1-2,TGTGCCAGCAGTTCCAGGGGAAGGGATGGCTACACCTTC,CASSSRGRDGYTF
TRBD2,TRBV28,NA,TRBJ2-5,TGTGCCAGCAGTTCAACACGCAAGCCAACTAGCGGGAGATGGGAGACCCAGTACTTC,CASSSTRKPTSGRWETQYF
NA,TRBV25-1,NA,TRBJ2-2,TGTGCCAGCAGTTCCCCCCGGACAGAGACCGGGGAGCTGTTTTTT,CASSSPRTETGELFF
TRBD1,TRBV6-1,NA,TRBJ2-7,TGTGCCAGCAGTACCCCGGGACAGGGCTACGAGCAGTACTTC,CASSTPGQGYEQYF
TRBD1,TRBV6-5,NA,TRBJ2-5,TGTGCCAGCAGTTACTCGGACAGGCACCAAGAGACCCAGTACTTC,CASSYSDRHQETQYF
TRBD2,TRBV25-1,NA,TRBJ2-1,TGTGCCAGCAGTGGGAAAACAGCGGGAGGGCCTACTGTCAACCAGTTCTTC,CASSGKTAGGPTVNQFF